These 24 T cell receptor beta chains originate from one sample sequenced in a study of blood T cell repertoires in COVID-19. Clones were read by immunoSEQ multiplex PCR, and TCRdb kept only the in-frame ones, dropping some. The sample shows roughly 300,000 clones, 92% of them seen only once. The sequenced material came from PBMCs or T cells enriched from blood (not recorded which). Receptors originate from a woman younger than 45 who had recovered from COVID-19.

V usage is TRBV11-3 and J usage is TRBJ1-3; D is uncertain. V lost 2 bases, J lost 0 bases, and 5 bases lay in between. CDR3 length: 14 amino acids. CDR1 and CDR2 from the germline V gene are SGHNT and YENEEA. The CDR3 DNA is TGTGCCAGCAGCTTACCAGGCTCTGGAAACACCATATATTTT. It codes for CASSLPGSGNTIYF.

The V gene is TRBV11-3, the J gene TRBJ2-1; TRBD2 agrees at 7 bases. This CDR3 has 15 amino acids. J gave up 5 bases and V 3 bases, and 7 bases lay outside the gene matches. The V gene's germline CDR1 is SGHNT and CDR2 YENEEA. CDR3 sequence: CASSFGGSGHNEQFF. The CDR3 DNA reads as TGTGCCAGCAGCTTCGGCGGGAGCGGGCACAATGAGCAGTTCTTC.

The rearrangement links TRBV6-1 to TRBJ2-1; D is ambiguous. This CDR3 region has 12 residues. CDR1 and CDR2 from the germline V gene are MNHNS and SASEGT. Trimming removed 8 bases at V and 7 bases at J, with 12 bases between. CDR3 residues: CASGLPGNEQFF. In DNA form, the CDR3 reads TGTGCCAGCGGGCTCCCTGGGAATGAGCAGTTCTTC.

The rearrangement joins TRBV6-5 to TRBJ1-3; 9 nucleotides line up with TRBD1. V shed 8 bases and J 4 bases; nucleotides not matched to a gene: 9. This CDR3 is built from 15 residues. Germline V gene lookup returns CDR1 MNHEY and CDR2 SVGAGI. In DNA, the CDR3 is TGTGCCAGCGGACAGGGGAATAATCGAGGAAACACCATATATTTT. Translation: CASGQGNNRGNTIYF.

V and J are TRBV19 and TRBJ2-3; 9 bases align to TRBD1. Germline CDR1 reads LNHDA; CDR2 reads SQIVND (reference sequence). Unmatched junction bases numbered 11, after V lost 5 bases and J lost 2 bases. CDR3 length equals 17 residues. CDR3 DNA: TGTGCCAGTAGTCGAACAGGACAGGGGAGTCCCACAGATACGCAGTATTTT. Translating gives CASSRTGQGSPTDTQYF. Full variable domain (remainder filled in from reference TRBV19 and TRBJ2-3): DGGITQSPKYLFRKEGQNVTLSCEQNLNHDAMYWYRQDPGQGLRLIYYSQIVNDFQKGDIAEGYSVSREKKESFPLTVTSAQKNPTAFYLCASSRTGQGSPTDTQYFGPGTRLTVL.

This CDR3 is CASSSGLAGDYEQYF. The CDR3 DNA follows: TGCGCCAGCAGCTCGGGACTAGCGGGGGACTACGAGCAGTACTTC. The chain carries TRBV5-1 and TRBJ2-7; 14 bases align to TRBD2. With 3 bases clipped from V and 3 bases from J, the junction kept 2 bases outside the gene matches. This CDR3 is built from 15 residues. From germline, CDR1 is SGHRS and CDR2 YFSETQ.

The V and J genes are TRBV28 and TRBJ1-3; D is perhaps TRBD1 (5 bases). Germline V CDR1 and CDR2: MDHEN, SYDVKM. V lost 6 bases, J lost 4 bases, and 13 bases lay in between. This CDR3 is 14 amino acids long. The CDR3 loop reads CASRKQVSGNTIYF. The CDR3 region has the DNA TGTGCCAGCAGAAAACAGGTCTCGGGAAACACCATATATTTT. Full variable domain (outside the CDR3, taken from reference TRBV28 and TRBJ1-3): DVKVTQSSRYLVKRTGEKVFLECVQDMDHENMFWYRQDPGLGLRLIYFSYDVKMKEKGDIPEGYSVSREKKERFSLILESASTNQTSMYLCASRKQVSGNTIYFGEGSWLTVV.

The J gene is TRBJ2-5, the V gene TRBV6-5; D is perhaps TRBD2 (5 bases). The V end lost 6 bases, the J end lost 4 bases, and 12 bases lay between the germline ends. Germline CDR1 reads MNHEY; CDR2 reads SVGAGI. The CDR3 has 13 amino acids. CDR3 bases: TGTGCCAGCAGCCTACTAGTAGTAGAGACCCAGTACTTC. This codes for CASSLLVVETQYF.

The genes are TRBV28 and TRBJ2-6; D is uncertain. The CDR3 has 13 residues. Germline CDR1 is MDHEN and CDR2 is SYDVKM. Trimming left V 6 bases short and J 0 bases short, with 3 bases between. The CDR3: CASRASGANVLTF. Written as DNA, the CDR3 is TGTGCCAGCAGGGCCTCTGGGGCCAACGTCCTGACTTTC.

The V gene is TRBV28, the J gene TRBJ1-2; D might be TRBD1 (6 bases). The CDR3 spans 15 residues. V was shortened by 5 bases and J by 4 bases, with 17 bases between the two germline ends. CDR1 and CDR2 (germline): MDHEN, SYDVKM. CDR3 DNA sequence: TGTGCCAGCAGTCCCACTTGGACAGAAATCTATGGCTACACCTTC. This gives the protein CASSPTWTEIYGYTF.

The chain is built from TRBV5-4 and TRBJ2-7; D is possibly TRBD2 (6 bases). The germline V gene encodes CDR1 SGHNT and CDR2 YYREEE (reference sequence). The CDR3 runs 13 residues. V was shortened by 4 bases and J by 6 bases, with 14 bases between the two germline ends. CDR3 coding DNA: TGTGCCAGCAGCCCGGTTGGGAGGCCCGAGCAGTACTTC. Amino acid sequence: CASSPVGRPEQYF.

The rearrangement links TRBV4-2 to TRBJ2-7; TRBD1 matches 9 bases. The CDR3 extends over 16 amino acids. The ends lost 2 bases at V and 1 base at J; junction bases unmatched: 6. Germline CDR1 LGHNA, CDR2 YNFKEQ. CDR3 sequence: CASSQFSGTGSYEQYF. The CDR3 DNA reads as TGTGCCAGCAGCCAATTTTCCGGGACAGGGTCCTACGAGCAGTACTTC.

V usage is TRBV28 and J usage is TRBJ1-5; TRBD1 matches at 7 bases. The trim removed 7 bases at V and 7 bases at J, leaving 4 bases unmatched. This CDR3 region has 12 residues. CDR1 MDHEN and CDR2 SYDVKM come from the germline V gene. CDR3: CASNRGWQPQHF. The CDR3 nucleotides read TGTGCCAGCAACAGGGGCTGGCAGCCCCAGCATTTT. Using reference TRBV28 and TRBJ1-5 for the parts outside the CDR3, the full variable domain is DVKVTQSSRYLVKRTGEKVFLECVQDMDHENMFWYRQDPGLGLRLIYFSYDVKMKEKGDIPEGYSVSREKKERFSLILESASTNQTSMYLCASNRGWQPQHFGDGTRLSIL.

The rearrangement uses TRBV7-2 and TRBJ2-2, with 11 bases identical to TRBD2. Germline CDR1 is SGHTA and CDR2 is FQGNSA. Unmatched junction bases numbered 7, after V lost 1 base and J lost 3 bases. The CDR3 contains 18 residues. The CDR3 DNA reads TGTGCCAGCAGCTTAGGGGGCACTAGCGGGGGATACACCGGGGAGCTGTTTTTT. The encoded protein is CASSLGGTSGGYTGELFF.

This chain uses TRBV3-1 (or the pseudogene TRBV3-2) with TRBJ1-1, with D possibly matching TRBD1 (6 bases). The V end was cut by 1 base, the J end by 8 bases, with 11 bases between. The CDR3 covers 13 residues. Germline V gene lookup returns CDR1 LGHDT and CDR2 YNNKEL (reference sequence). CDR3 residues: CASSQGGRPEAFF. The DNA for the CDR3 is TGTGCCAGCAGCCAAGGGGGGCGACCCGAAGCTTTCTTT.

In its sample, this clone was seen a few times. The genes are TRBV7-2 and TRBJ2-5; 7 bases are a match to TRBD2. The CDR3 consists of 14 residues. Unmatched junction bases numbered 8, after V lost 8 bases and J lost 2 bases. The germline V gene encodes CDR1 SGHTA and CDR2 FQGNSA. The CDR3 nucleotides are TGTGCCAGCGAGGTAGCGGGCTTTCAAGAGACCCAGTACTTC. Its protein is CASEVAGFQETQYF. Drawing the rest from reference TRBV7-2 and TRBJ2-5, the complete variable domain is GAGVSQSPSNKVTEKGKDVELRCDPISGHTALYWYRQSLGQGLEFLIYFQGNSAPDKSGLPSDRFSAERTGGSVSTLTIQRTQQEDSAVYLCASEVAGFQETQYFGPGTRLLVL.

CDR3 region: CASSPGGVYNSPLHF. The CDR3 nucleotides are TGTGCCAGCAGCCCCGGGGGAGTATATAATTCACCCCTCCACTTT. This chain links TRBV5-5 with TRBJ1-6, with D perhaps TRBD1 (5 bases). Germline V gene sequence: CDR1 SGHKS, CDR2 YYEKEE (reference sequence). The CDR3 is made up of 15 amino acids. With 4 bases removed from V and 4 bases from J, the gap between germline ends came to 12 bases.

CDR3 DNA sequence: TGTGCCAGCAGCGGGGACAGGCACAATGAGCAGTTCTTC. It is translated as CASSGDRHNEQFF. V and J are TRBV11-2 and TRBJ2-1, with TRBD1 identical over 8 bases. The V and J ends lost 5 bases and 5 bases, in that order; junction bases with no gene match: 2. This CDR3 spans 13 amino acids. The germline CDR1 and CDR2 sequences are SGHAT and FQNNGV.

The chain joins TRBV4-2 to TRBJ2-7; 12 bases fit TRBD2. In germline, CDR1 is LGHNA, CDR2 YNFKEQ. The length of the CDR3 is 16 residues. The trim removed 4 bases at V and 5 bases at J, leaving 9 bases unmatched. CDR3 in DNA: TGTGCCAGCAGCCCAAATCTAGCGGGAGGGCTGGACGAGCAGTACTTC. Amino acids: CASSPNLAGGLDEQYF.

J is TRBJ2-1 and V is TRBV2; TRBD2 is a possible D gene (6 bases). From germline, CDR1 is SNHLY and CDR2 FYNNEI. This CDR3 has 12 residues. The V gene lost 6 bases and the J gene lost 7 bases, with 10 bases spanning the gap. The CDR3 region has the DNA TGTGCCAGCAGCTTACTAGCTAATGAGCAGTTCTTC. Protein sequence: CASSLLANEQFF.

The CDR3 region is CASSLPTEDPVQFF. Here the CDR3 DNA reads TGTGCCAGCAGCTTACCGACTGAAGATCCAGTGCAGTTCTTC. The chain recombines TRBV7-8 with TRBJ2-1; D not resolved. The ends were cut back, 2 bases at V and 12 bases at J, with 17 bases in the middle. The germline V gene has CDR1 SGHVS and CDR2 FQNEAQ. The CDR3 covers 14 residues.

The chain joins TRBV10-1 to TRBJ1-6; TRBD1 matches 8 bases. The CDR3 is 13 amino acids. Germline V lookup: CDR1 WNHNN, CDR2 SYGVQD (reference sequence). With 7 bases clipped from V and 6 bases from J, the junction kept 2 bases outside the gene matches. The CDR3 protein is CASKGTGNSPLHF. For the CDR3, the DNA is TGCGCCAGCAAGGGGACAGGTAATTCACCCCTCCACTTT.

The chain carries TRBV30 and TRBJ2-7; D perhaps matches TRBD2 (5 bases). Germline assignment: CDR1 GTSNPN and CDR2 SVGIG (reference sequence). The CDR3 is 13 amino acids. Trimming stripped 6 bases from V and 3 bases from J, with 15 bases between. In DNA, the CDR3 is TGTGCCTGCAACGGGGTAGCGTACTACGAGCAGTACTTC. Translation gives CACNGVAYYEQYF. Full variable domain (outside the CDR3, taken from reference TRBV30 and TRBJ2-7): SQTIHQWPATLVQPVGSPLSLECTVEGTSNPNLYWYRQAAGRGLQLLFYSVGIGQISSEVPQNLSASRPQDRQFILSSKKLLLSDSGFYLCACNGVAYYEQYFGPGTRLTVT.

This chain connects TRBV7-2 to TRBJ1-5; D not certain. The CDR3 totals 13 residues. Trimming stripped 3 bases from V and 3 bases from J, with 6 bases between. In germline, CDR1 is SGHTA, CDR2 FQGNSA. The CDR3 bases are TGTGCCAGCAGCTTCCAACACAATCAGCCCCAGCATTTT. Encoded protein: CASSFQHNQPQHF.